The clone carrying this T cell receptor (beta chain) was counted a few times. Its antigen is currently unknown. MiXCR, applied by TCRdb to the 5' RACE reads, yields one record per CDR3 protein. The sample comprises 200,000 to 250,000 distinct CDR3 sequences, approximately 11% of which are singletons, and roughly 3.7% rests with the top ten. The germline CDR1 and CDR2 sequences are LGHNA and YSLEER. V lost 0 bases and J lost 0, with 9 bases in between. CDR3 length: 16 amino acids. The data were obtained in a study of identical twins. Study-level points and caveats: Zero-insertion analyses were open to partial confounding by invariant MAIT and iNKT cells.

The same data also went into a second study, on yellow fever vaccine responses in identical twins.

The chain combines TRBV4-3 with TRBJ2-1, with D maybe TRBD2 (5 bases). Sequenced input: memory (CD45RO+) T cells sorted from blood. This receptor was taken from a woman between 18 and 30 years old in good health. The DNA for the CDR3 is TGCGCCAGCAGCCAAGACCGGGAAAGCTCCTACAATGAGCAGTTCTTC. Protein product: CASSQDRESSYNEQFF.